The text below deals with one TCR beta chain. Its antigen is not known. This CDR3 region has 17 residues. CDR1 is SEHNR, CDR2 FQNEAQ, per germline (reference sequence). The trim removed 3 bases at V and 2 bases at J, leaving 8 bases unmatched. This record belongs to a study of T-cell reconstitution after alpha-beta-depleted transplantation in children. General study findings and limits: High day-60 TCRbeta diversity in some patients came from surviving recipient T cells and thymic progenitors. Several hundred expanded graft clones reportedly were the source of alpha-beta T cells about two months after transplant. T cells produced anew were the main source of T-cell counts and diversity one year after transplant.

Unique molecular identifiers were incorporated when the TCRbeta library was constructed. TCRdb independently ran MiXCR on the PCR reads; one entry per CDR3 protein. This table has 200,000 to 250,000 distinct CDR3 sequences, roughly 7.7% appearing once. The receptor was derived from a male patient younger than 18 who had a stem cell transplant for acute lymphoblastic leukemia, so the T cells may come from the graft donor. Sample: PBMCs, mostly from graft donor cells, taken 180 days after TCRalphabeta/CD19-depleted stem cell transplant. The chain has TRBV7-9 and TRBJ2-2; 8 positions agree with TRBD1. CDR3: CASSFRPGQDNTGELFF. The CDR3 DNA reads as TGTGCCAGCAGCTTTAGACCGGGACAGGATAACACCGGGGAGCTGTTTTTT. Full variable domain (remainder filled in from reference TRBV7-9 and TRBJ2-2): DTGVSQNPRHKITKRGQNVTFRCDPISEHNRLYWYRQTLGQGPEFLTYFQNEAQLEKSRLLSDRFSAERPKGSFSTLEIQRTEQGDSAMYLCASSFRPGQDNTGELFFGEGSRLTVL.